The clone carrying this TCR beta chain was counted a single time. Its antigen is not known. This entry is derived from a study of cytomegalovirus exposure and HLA in healthy donors. Study observations and caveats: A later analysis linked 16,951 TCR beta sequences to HLA alleles at 0.05 false discovery rate. Per published reports, the classifier diagnosed cytomegalovirus status with high specificity and sensitivity.

The PCR contained 60 Vbeta and 13 Jbeta primers. Some clones are missing from TCRdb's copy, which holds only in-frame ones; the method was immunoSEQ multiplex PCR. The table lists around 110,000 clones, roughly four fifths of them singletons. Per the germline V gene, CDR1 is LGHNA and CDR2 is YNFKEQ. V gave up 0 bases and J gave up 1 base, with 18 bases separating them. This CDR3 is 18 amino acids long. This sequence joins TRBV4-2 and TRBJ1-2; D is perhaps TRBD1 (5 bases). The receptor comes from a woman younger than 30 in good health and CMV-seronegative. Sample: PBMCs. The CDR3 sequence: CASSQDESQGQINYGYTF. The CDR3 nucleotides are TGTGCCAGCAGCCAAGATGAGTCGCAGGGCCAGATTAACTATGGCTACACCTTC.